The rows below give T cell receptor beta chains drawn from one sample of a study of tumor-infiltrating lymphocytes in localized non-small cell lung cancer. Sequencing was performed with immunoSEQ multiplex PCR; in TCRdb, only in-frame clones are kept and a portion is missing. The sample contains about 23,000 clones, 69% of which appear only once. The sample consisted of lung tumor tissue. All receptors come from a human donor with non-small cell lung cancer. The CDR3 runs from the conserved cysteine through the conserved F or W. A D gene is named only where the DNA matches it firmly. Rows give clone size only sometimes, using once, few, many, or a class for an expanded clone.

d_call j_call clone_size v_call cdr3_aa cdr3_nt
NA TRBJ1-1 NA TRBV18 CASSSMGGLNTEAFF TGTGCCAGCTCGTCGATGGGAGGCCTGAACACTGAAGCTTTCTTT
TRBD2 TRBJ2-1 NA TRBV11-3 CASSATSGRAHEQFF TGTGCCAGCAGCGCCACTAGCGGGAGGGCCCATGAGCAGTTCTTC
TRBD2 TRBJ2-7 NA TRBV27 CASRTSGAREQYF TGTGCCAGCAGGACTAGCGGGGCCCGCGAGCAGTACTTC
NA TRBJ1-1 NA TRBV4-2 CASSLGSGRATEAFF TGTGCCAGCAGCTTGGGGTCGGGCAGGGCCACTGAAGCTTTCTTT
TRBD1 TRBJ1-3 NA TRBV5-1 CASRLDRGADTIYF TGCGCCAGCAGACTCGACAGGGGGGCGGACACCATATATTTT
NA TRBJ2-5 many TRBV28 CASSSTGPGEEGTQYF TGTGCCAGCAGCTCAACAGGGCCGGGTGAGGAAGGGACCCAGTACTTC
NA TRBJ2-7 NA TRBV19 CASSSAYEQYF TGTGCCAGTAGTTCAGCCTACGAGCAGTACTTC
NA TRBJ1-1 few TRBV19 CASSSPTGRTEAFF TGTGCCAGTAGCAGCCCCACAGGGAGGACTGAAGCTTTCTTT
NA TRBJ2-2 NA TRBV5-8 CASSLVIAASGTGELFF TGTGCCAGCAGCTTGGTAATAGCGGCCTCGGGCACCGGGGAGCTGTTTTTT
TRBD1 TRBJ1-5 NA TRBV27 CASSPATGVLNQPQHF TGTGCCAGCAGTCCCGCGACAGGGGTGTTAAACCAGCCCCAGCATTTT
TRBD1 TRBJ1-1 NA TRBV6-5 CASSYDRANTEAFF TGTGCCAGCAGTTACGACAGGGCGAACACTGAAGCTTTCTTT
NA TRBJ2-6 NA TRBV5-4 CASSLSGAGANVLTF TGTGCCAGCAGCTTGTCAGGGGCAGGGGCCAACGTCCTGACTTTC
TRBD2 TRBJ2-4 NA TRBV4-2 CASSLRSLAGAGDVTKNIQYF TGTGCCAGCAGCCTCAGAAGCCTAGCGGGAGCGGGGGACGTAACCAAAAACATTCAGTACTTC
NA TRBJ2-7 NA TRBV29-1 CSVALGLNYEQYF TGCAGCGTTGCCCTGGGACTTAACTACGAGCAGTACTTC